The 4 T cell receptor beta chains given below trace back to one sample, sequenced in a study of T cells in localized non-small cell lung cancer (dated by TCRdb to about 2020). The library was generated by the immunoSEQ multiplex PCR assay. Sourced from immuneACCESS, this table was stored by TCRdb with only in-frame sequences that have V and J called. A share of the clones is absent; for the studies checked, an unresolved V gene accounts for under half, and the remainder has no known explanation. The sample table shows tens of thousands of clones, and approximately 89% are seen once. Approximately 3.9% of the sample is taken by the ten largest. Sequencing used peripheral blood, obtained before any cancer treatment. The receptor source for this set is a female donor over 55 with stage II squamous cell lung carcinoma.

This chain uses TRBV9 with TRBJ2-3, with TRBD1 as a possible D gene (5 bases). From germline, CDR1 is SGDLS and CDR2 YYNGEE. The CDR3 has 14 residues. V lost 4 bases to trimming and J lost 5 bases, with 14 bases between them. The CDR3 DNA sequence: TGTGCCAGCAGCCCTCGTATAGGGGAAGATACGCAGTATTTT. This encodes CASSPRIGEDTQYF.

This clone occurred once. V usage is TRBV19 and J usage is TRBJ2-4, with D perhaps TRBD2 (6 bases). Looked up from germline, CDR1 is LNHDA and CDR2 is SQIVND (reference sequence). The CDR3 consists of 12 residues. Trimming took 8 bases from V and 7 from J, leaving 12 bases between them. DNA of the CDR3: TGTGCCAGTTCTTCCGGAGGGAACATTCAGTACTTC. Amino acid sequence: CASSSGGNIQYF.

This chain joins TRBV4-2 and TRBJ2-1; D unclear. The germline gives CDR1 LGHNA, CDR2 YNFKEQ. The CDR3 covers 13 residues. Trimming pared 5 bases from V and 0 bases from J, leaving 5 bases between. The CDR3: CASSRASYNEQFF. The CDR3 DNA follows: TGTGCCAGCAGCAGGGCCTCCTACAATGAGCAGTTCTTC.

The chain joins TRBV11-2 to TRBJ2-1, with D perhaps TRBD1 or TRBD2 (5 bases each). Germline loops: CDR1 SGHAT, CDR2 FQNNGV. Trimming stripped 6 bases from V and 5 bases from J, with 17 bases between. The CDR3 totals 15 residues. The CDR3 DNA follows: TGTGCCAGCAGGTCTAGGGGAGAACCGGACAATGAGCAGTTCTTC. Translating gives CASRSRGEPDNEQFF.